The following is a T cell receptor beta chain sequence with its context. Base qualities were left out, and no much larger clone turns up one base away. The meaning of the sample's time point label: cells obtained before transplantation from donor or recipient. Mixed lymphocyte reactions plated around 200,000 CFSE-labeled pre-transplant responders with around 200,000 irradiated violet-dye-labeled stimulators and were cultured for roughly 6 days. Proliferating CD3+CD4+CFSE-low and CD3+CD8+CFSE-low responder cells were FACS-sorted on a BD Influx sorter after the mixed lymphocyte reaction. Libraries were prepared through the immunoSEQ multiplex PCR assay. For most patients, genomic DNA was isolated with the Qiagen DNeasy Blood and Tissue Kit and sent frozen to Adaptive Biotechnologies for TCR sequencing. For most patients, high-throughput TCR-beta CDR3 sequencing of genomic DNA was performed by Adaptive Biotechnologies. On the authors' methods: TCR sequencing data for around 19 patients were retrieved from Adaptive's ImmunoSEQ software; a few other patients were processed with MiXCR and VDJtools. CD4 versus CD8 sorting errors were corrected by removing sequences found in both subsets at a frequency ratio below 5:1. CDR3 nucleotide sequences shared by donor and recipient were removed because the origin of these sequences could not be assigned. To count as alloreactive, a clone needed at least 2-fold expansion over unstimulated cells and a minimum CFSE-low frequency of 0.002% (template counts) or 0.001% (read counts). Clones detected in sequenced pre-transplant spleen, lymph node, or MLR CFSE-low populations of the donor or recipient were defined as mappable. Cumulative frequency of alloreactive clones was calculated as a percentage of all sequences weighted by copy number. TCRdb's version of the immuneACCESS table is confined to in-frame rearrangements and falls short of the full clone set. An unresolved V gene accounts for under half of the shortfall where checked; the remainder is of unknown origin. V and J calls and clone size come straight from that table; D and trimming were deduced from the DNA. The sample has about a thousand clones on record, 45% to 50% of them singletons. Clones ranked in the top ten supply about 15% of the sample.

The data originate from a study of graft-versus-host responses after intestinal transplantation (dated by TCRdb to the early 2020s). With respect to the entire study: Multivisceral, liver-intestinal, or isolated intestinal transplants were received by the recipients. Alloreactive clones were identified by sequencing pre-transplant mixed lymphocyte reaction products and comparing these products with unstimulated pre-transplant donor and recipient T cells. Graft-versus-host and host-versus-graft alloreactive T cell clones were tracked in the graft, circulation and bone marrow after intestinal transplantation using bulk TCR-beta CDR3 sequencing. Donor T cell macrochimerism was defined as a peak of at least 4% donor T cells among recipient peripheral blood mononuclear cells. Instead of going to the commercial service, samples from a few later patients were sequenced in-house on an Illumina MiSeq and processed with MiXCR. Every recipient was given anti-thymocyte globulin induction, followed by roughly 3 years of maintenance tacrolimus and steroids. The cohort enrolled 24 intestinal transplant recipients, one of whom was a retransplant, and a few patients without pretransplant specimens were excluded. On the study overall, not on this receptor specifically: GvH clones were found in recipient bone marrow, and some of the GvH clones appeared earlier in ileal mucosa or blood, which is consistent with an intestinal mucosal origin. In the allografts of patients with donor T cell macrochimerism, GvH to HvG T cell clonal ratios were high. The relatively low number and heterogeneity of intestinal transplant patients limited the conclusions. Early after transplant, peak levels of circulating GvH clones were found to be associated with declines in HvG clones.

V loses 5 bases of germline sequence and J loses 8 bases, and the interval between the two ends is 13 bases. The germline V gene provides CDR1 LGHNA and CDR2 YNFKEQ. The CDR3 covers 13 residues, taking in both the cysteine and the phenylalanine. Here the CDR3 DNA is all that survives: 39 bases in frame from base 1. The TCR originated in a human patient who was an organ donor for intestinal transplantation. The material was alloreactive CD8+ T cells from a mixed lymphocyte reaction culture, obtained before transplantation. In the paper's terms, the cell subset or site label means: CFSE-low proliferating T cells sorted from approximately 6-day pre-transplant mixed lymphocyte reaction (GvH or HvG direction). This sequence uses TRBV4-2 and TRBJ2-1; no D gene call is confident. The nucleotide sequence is TGTGCCAGCAGCTTGGTCGTCGTCGATGAGCAGTTCTTC. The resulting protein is CASSLVVVDEQFF.